This T cell receptor (beta chain) was sequenced for a study of neurological immune-mediated disorders. To note about this clonotype: Its target is not known.

The yield of each sequencing run was over 190 million TCR-beta sequences from 15-18 subjects. TCRdb passed the 5' RACE reads through MiXCR, listing each CDR3 protein once. The sample lists 50,000 to 60,000 distinct CDR3 sequences, 2% to 3% seen once, with under 4% in the top ten. The CDR3 consists of 15 residues. Trimming took off 0 bases at V and 6 bases at J, with 11 bases between the two ends. Looked up from germline, CDR1 is KGHDR and CDR2 is SFDVKD. Study observations and caveats: Among 34 multiple sclerosis patients, phylogenetic grouping put the repertoires of 18 into a single related-CDR3 cluster, a possible signature. None of the CDR3 amino acid sequences of expanded clones were shared across subjects, and this suggested private repertoires in all groups.

The sequence derives from a man aged 45 to 65 with multiple sclerosis. The sequencing sample was made of PBMCs. The chain joins TRBV24-1 to TRBJ2-1; D could derive from TRBD1 or TRBD2 (5 bases each). The CDR3 DNA reads as TGTGCCACCAGTGATTTGAGAGGGGAAGTCAATGAGCAGTTCTTC. Protein sequence: CATSDLRGEVNEQFF.